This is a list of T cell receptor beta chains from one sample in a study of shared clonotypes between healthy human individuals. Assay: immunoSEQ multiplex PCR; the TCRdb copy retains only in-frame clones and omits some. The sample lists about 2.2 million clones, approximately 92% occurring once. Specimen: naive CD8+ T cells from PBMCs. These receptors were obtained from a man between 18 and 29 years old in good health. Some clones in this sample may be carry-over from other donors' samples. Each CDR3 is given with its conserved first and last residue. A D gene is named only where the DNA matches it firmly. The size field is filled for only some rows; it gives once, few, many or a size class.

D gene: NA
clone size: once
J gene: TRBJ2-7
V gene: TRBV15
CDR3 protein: CATSRGKDEQYF
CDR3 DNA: TGTGCCACCAGCAGAGGCAAGGACGAGCAGTACTTC

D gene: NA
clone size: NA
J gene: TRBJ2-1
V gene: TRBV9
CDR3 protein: CASSSSGIAVYNEQFF
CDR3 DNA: TGTGCCAGCAGCTCCTCCGGGATAGCGGTCTACAATGAGCAGTTCTTC

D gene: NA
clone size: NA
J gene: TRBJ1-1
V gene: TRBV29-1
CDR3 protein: CSVEKGGTEAFF
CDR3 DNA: TGCAGCGTTGAGAAGGGTGGAACTGAAGCTTTCTTT

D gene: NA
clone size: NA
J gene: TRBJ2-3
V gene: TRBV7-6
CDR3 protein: CASSAPPAGASTDTQYF
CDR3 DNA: TGTGCCAGCAGCGCTCCTCCGGCGGGGGCTAGCACAGATACGCAGTATTTT

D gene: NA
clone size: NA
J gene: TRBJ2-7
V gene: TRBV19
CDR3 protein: CASSEGNPYEQYF
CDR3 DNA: TGTGCCAGTAGTGAGGGGAACCCCTACGAGCAGTACTTC

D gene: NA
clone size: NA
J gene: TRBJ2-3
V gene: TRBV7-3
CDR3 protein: CASSLLETDTQYF
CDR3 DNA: TGTGCCAGCAGCCTGCTGGAGACAGATACGCAGTATTTT

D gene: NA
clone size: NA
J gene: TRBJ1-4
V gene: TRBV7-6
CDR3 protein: CASSAGAARNEKLFF
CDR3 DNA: TGTGCCAGCAGCGCCGGGGCAGCCCGGAATGAAAAACTGTTTTTT

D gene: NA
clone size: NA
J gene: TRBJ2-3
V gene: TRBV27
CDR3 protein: CASSPTTGGTDTQYF
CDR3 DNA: TGTGCCAGCAGTCCCACGACGGGGGGCACAGATACGCAGTATTTT

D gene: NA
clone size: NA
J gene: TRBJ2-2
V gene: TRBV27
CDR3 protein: CASSPTSRTGELFF
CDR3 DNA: TGTGCCAGCTCCCCAACGAGTCGGACCGGGGAGCTGTTTTTT

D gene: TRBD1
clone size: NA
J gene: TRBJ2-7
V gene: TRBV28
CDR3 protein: CASQDRGRPSYEQYF
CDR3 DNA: TGTGCCAGCCAAGACAGGGGGAGACCCTCCTACGAGCAGTACTTC

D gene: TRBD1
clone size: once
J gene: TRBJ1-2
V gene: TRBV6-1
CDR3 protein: CASSPWDSDYGYTF
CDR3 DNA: TGTGCCAGCAGTCCATGGGACAGTGACTATGGCTACACCTTC

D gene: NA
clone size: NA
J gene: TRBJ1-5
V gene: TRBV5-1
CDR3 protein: CASTEDWVEPQHF
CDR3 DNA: TGCGCCAGCACCGAGGACTGGGTAGAGCCCCAGCATTTT

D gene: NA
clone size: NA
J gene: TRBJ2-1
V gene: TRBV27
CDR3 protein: CASSFMDEQFF
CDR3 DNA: TGTGCCAGCAGTTTCATGGATGAGCAGTTCTTC

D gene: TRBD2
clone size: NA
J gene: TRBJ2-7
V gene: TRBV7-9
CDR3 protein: CASSREPSGSLGSVYEQYF
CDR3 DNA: TGTGCCAGCAGTCGAGAGCCTAGCGGGAGTTTGGGATCCGTCTACGAGCAGTACTTC

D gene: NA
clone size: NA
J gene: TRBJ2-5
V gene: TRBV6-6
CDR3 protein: CASSYAQQETQYF
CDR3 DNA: TGTGCCAGCAGTTACGCACAGCAAGAGACCCAGTACTTC

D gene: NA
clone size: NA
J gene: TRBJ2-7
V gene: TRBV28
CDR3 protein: CASRHVYGSSYEQYF
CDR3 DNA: TGTGCCAGCAGGCACGTCTACGGCAGCTCCTACGAGCAGTACTTC

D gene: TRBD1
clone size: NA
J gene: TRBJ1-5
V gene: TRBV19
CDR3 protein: CASRPRPGQGLYSNQPQHF
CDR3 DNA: TGTGCCAGTAGACCCAGACCGGGACAGGGGCTTTATAGCAATCAGCCCCAGCATTTT

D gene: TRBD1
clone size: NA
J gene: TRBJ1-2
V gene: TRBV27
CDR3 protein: CASRGQGVPLEGYTF
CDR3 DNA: TGTGCCAGCAGGGGACAGGGGGTCCCTCTGGAGGGCTACACCTTC

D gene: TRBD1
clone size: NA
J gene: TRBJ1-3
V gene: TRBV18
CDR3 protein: CASSSDRAASGNTIYF
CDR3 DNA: TGTGCCAGCTCAAGCGACAGGGCAGCCTCTGGAAACACCATATATTTT

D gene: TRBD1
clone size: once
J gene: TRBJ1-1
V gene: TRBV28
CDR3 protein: CASSLGGPGTGNLGTEAFF
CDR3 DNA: TGTGCCAGCAGTTTAGGAGGGCCAGGGACAGGAAATTTAGGCACTGAAGCTTTCTTT

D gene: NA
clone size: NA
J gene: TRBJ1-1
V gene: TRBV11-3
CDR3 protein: CASSRDMNTEAFF
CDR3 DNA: TGTGCCAGCAGCCGAGACATGAACACTGAAGCTTTCTTT

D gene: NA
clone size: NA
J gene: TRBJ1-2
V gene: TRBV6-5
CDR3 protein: CASTDPGLTYGYTF
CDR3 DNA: TGTGCCAGCACCGACCCCGGACTGACGTATGGCTACACCTTC

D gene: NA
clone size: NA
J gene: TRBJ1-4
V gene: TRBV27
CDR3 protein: CASSLGKRGEKLFF
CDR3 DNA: TGTGCCAGCAGTTTGGGCAAGAGAGGTGAAAAACTGTTTTTT

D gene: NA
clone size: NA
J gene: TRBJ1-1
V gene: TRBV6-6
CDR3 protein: CASSYLRRNTEAFF
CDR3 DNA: TGTGCCAGCAGTTACCTGCGCCGCAACACTGAAGCTTTCTTT

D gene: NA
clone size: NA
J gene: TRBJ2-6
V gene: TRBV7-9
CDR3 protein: CASSLREFSSGANVLTF
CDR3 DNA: TGTGCCAGCAGCTTACGGGAATTCTCCTCTGGGGCCAACGTCCTGACTTTC

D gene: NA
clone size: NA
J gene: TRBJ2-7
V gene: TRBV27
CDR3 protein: CASSIRDSSNYEQYF
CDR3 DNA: TGTGCCAGCAGTATCCGGGACTCCTCAAACTACGAGCAGTACTTC

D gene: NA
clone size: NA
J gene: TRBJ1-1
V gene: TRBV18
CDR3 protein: CASSPQPGNFGAFF
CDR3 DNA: TGTGCCAGCTCACCCCAACCGGGGAACTTTGGGGCTTTCTTT

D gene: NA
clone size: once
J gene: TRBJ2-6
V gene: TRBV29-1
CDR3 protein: CSALGAGANVLTF
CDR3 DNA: TGCAGCGCCCTTGGCGCTGGGGCCAACGTCCTGACTTTC

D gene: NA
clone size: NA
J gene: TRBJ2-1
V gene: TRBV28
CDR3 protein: CASSTALRLYNEQFF
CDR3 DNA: TGTGCCAGCAGTACGGCCCTACGACTCTACAATGAGCAGTTCTTC

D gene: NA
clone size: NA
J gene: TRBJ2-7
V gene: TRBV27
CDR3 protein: CASSLSSVGSYEQYF
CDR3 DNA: TGTGCCAGCAGTTTAAGCTCGGTCGGGTCCTACGAGCAGTACTTC

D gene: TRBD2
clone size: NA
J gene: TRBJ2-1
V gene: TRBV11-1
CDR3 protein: CASSQPSGRSDNEQFF
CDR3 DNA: TGTGCCAGCAGCCAACCGAGCGGGAGATCCGACAATGAGCAGTTCTTC

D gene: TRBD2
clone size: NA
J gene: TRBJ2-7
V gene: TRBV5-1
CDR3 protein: CASSPTSDSYEQYF
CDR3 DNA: TGCGCCAGCAGTCCGACTAGCGACTCCTACGAGCAGTACTTC

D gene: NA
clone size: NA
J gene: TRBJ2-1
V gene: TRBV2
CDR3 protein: CASIGGGLTGEQFF
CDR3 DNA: TGTGCCAGCATAGGAGGGGGGCTTACAGGGGAGCAGTTCTTC

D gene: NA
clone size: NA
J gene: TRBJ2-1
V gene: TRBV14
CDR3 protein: CASSARGAYNEQFF
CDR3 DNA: TGTGCCAGCAGCGCCAGGGGGGCCTACAATGAGCAGTTCTTC

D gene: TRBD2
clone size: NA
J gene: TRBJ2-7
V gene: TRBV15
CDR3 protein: CATSPGGPVYEQYF
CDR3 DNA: TGTGCCACCAGCCCGGGAGGGCCTGTGTACGAGCAGTACTTC